These 29 T cell receptor beta chains were all obtained from the same sample, sequenced in a study of radiation and T cells in renal cell carcinoma (dated by TCRdb to 2020 to 2022). The library was built by means of the immunoSEQ multiplex PCR assay. Not all clones reach the TCRdb copy of this immuneACCESS table, which keeps in-frame sequences only. Checked studies attribute under half of the gap to unresolved V genes and leave the rest unexplained. Counted in this sample were more than 95,000 clones; about 81% of them appeared once. The top ten clonotypes cover approximately 5% of the sample. The sample's time point label, decoded: blood 2 weeks post-SBRT. Sample treatment or condition, as interpreted from the label and publication: 15 Gy SBRT to primary tumor, nephrectomy 4 weeks later. The sequencing here drew on blood, taken from a patient whose treatment included radiotherapy and nephrectomy. These receptors came from a man in his fifties or sixties with renal cell carcinoma.

J is TRBJ1-4 and V is TRBV25-1; TRBD1 is a possible D gene (5 bases). CDR1 is MGHDK and CDR2 is SYGVNS in the germline V gene. The CDR3 length is 16 residues. The ends were cut back, 1 base at V and 5 bases at J, with 14 bases in the middle. DNA for the CDR3: TGTGCCAGCAGTGAATTAGGCGGGGGGGGAAATGAAAAACTGTTTTTT. The encoded protein is CASSELGGGGNEKLFF.

The genes are TRBV30 and TRBJ1-6; 7 bases align to TRBD1. From germline, CDR1 is GTSNPN and CDR2 SVGIG (reference sequence). Germline trimming cut 2 bases from V and 0 bases from J; bases unmatched to any gene: 7. The CDR3 covers 17 residues. In DNA, the CDR3 is TGTGCCTGGAGTAGGGACAGAGCAAGCTCCTATAATTCACCCCTCCACTTT. It codes for CAWSRDRASSYNSPLHF.

V and J are TRBV29-1 and TRBJ2-1, with D perhaps matching TRBD2 (6 bases). The germline CDR1 and CDR2 sequences are SQVTM and ANQGSEA. This CDR3 has 12 residues. Trimming took off 4 bases at V and 6 bases at J, with 10 bases between the two ends. CDR3 sequence (DNA): TGCAGCGTTGTAGTGACTAGCAATGAGCAGTTCTTC. Protein sequence: CSVVVTSNEQFF.

The chain couples TRBV19 to TRBJ1-1, with a weak D call TRBD1 (5 bases). Germline V CDR1 and CDR2: LNHDA, SQIVND (reference sequence). With 3 bases removed from V and 3 bases from J, the gap between germline ends came to 17 bases. The CDR3 contains 16 residues. The CDR3: CASSILPGPGDTEAFF. The DNA of the CDR3 is TGTGCCAGTAGTATCCTTCCGGGACCGGGAGACACTGAAGCTTTCTTT.

The chain is built from TRBV6-5 and TRBJ1-2; 7 nucleotides agree with TRBD1. V trimming: 5 bases; J trimming: 5 bases; junction bases outside the gene matches: 5. The length of the CDR3 is 13 residues. Germline CDR1 and CDR2: MNHEY and SVGAGI. The CDR3 here is CASSNGQEYGYTF. The DNA of the CDR3 is TGTGCCAGCAGTAACGGACAGGAATATGGCTACACCTTC.

V gene TRBV9 combines with J gene TRBJ2-5; 8 nucleotides line up with TRBD1. Germline V gene sequence: CDR1 SGDLS, CDR2 YYNGEE. This CDR3 region has 14 residues. The trim removed 5 bases at V and 2 bases at J, leaving 5 bases unmatched. In nucleotides, the CDR3 is TGTGCCAGCAGATCGGACAGGGATCAAGAGACCCAGTACTTC. This encodes CASRSDRDQETQYF.

The V and J genes are TRBV5-6 and TRBJ2-3, with 11 bases matching TRBD2. The V and J ends lost 7 bases and 7 bases, in that order; junction bases with no gene match: 8. This CDR3 has 14 residues. Germline loops: CDR1 SGHDT, CDR2 YYEEEE. The DNA for the CDR3 is TGTGCCAGCTGTACTAGCGGGAGTATATATACGCAGTATTTT. This translates into CASCTSGSIYTQYF. The full variable domain, rest sourced from reference TRBV5-6 and TRBJ2-3, is DAGVTQSPTHLIKTRGQQVTLRCSPKSGHDTVSWYQQALGQGPQFIFQYYEEEERQRGNFPDRFSGHQFPNYSSELNVNALLLGDSALYLCASCTSGSIYTQYFGPGTRLTVL.

The chain recombines TRBV14 with TRBJ2-3; D is ambiguous. The V gene's germline CDR1 is SGHDN and CDR2 FVKESK. The CDR3 loop spans 14 amino acids. Trimming pared 4 bases from V and 1 base from J, leaving 9 bases between. CDR3 in DNA: TGTGCCAGCAGCCCCTCGACTGGCACAGATACGCAGTATTTT. The encoded protein is CASSPSTGTDTQYF.

The genes are TRBV27 and TRBJ2-7; either TRBD1 or TRBD2 may fit D (6 bases each). V lost 1 base to trimming and J lost 4 bases, with 14 bases between them. Germline V lookup: CDR1 MNHEY, CDR2 SMNVEV (reference sequence). The CDR3 runs 15 residues. DNA of the CDR3: TGTGCCAGCAGTTTATGGGGGGCGAGGGAATACGAGCAGTACTTC. This encodes CASSLWGAREYEQYF.

This chain connects TRBV7-2 to TRBJ2-7, with D possibly being TRBD2 (6 bases). CDR1 SGHTA and CDR2 FQGNSA come from the germline V gene. The V end lost 2 bases, the J end lost 3 bases, and 8 bases lay between the germline ends. The CDR3 is 13 residues long. In DNA, the CDR3 is TGTGCCAGCAGCTTATCGGGGGTCTACGAGCAGTACTTC. The encoded protein is CASSLSGVYEQYF.

This CDR3 reads CASSFSAGMNTEAFF. As DNA, the CDR3 is TGTGCCAGCAGCTTTAGCGCAGGGATGAACACTGAAGCTTTCTTT. The chain links TRBV7-2 to TRBJ1-1, with D perhaps TRBD1 (5 bases). V shed 3 bases and J shed 0 bases, with 11 bases lying between them. Germline loops: CDR1 SGHTA, CDR2 FQGNSA. This CDR3 has 15 amino acids.

This clone was seen more than once but under ten times. CDR3 sequence: CASSQDEYSLNTEAFF. The CDR3 nucleotides are TGCGCCAGCAGCCAAGACGAGTACAGCCTGAACACTGAAGCTTTCTTT. The V call is TRBV4-1, the J call TRBJ1-1; D is unclear. The V end lost 0 bases, the J end lost 0 bases, and 11 bases lay between the germline ends. CDR1 and CDR2 (germline): MGHRA, YSYEKL. The CDR3 length is 16 residues.

The chain combines TRBV28 with TRBJ1-2, with D possibly matching TRBD1 (5 bases). Germline-derived CDR1 and CDR2 are MDHEN and SYDVKM. This CDR3 contains 16 residues. V was trimmed by 4 bases and J by 2 bases, leaving 17 bases between them. The CDR3 DNA reads as TGTGCCAGCAGTTCGATCCGTCCGGGACGGAACTATGGCTACACCTTC. Translated, it gives CASSSIRPGRNYGYTF.

The V call is TRBV5-4, the J call TRBJ1-2; D unclear. V shed 0 bases and J shed 7 bases, with 10 bases lying between them. The CDR3 has 13 amino acids. Germline CDR1 is SGHNT and CDR2 is YYREEE (reference sequence). The CDR3 nucleotides are TGTGCCAGCAGCTTGGCGGGTGGCTTTGGCTACACCTTC. Translating it yields CASSLAGGFGYTF.

J is TRBJ1-2 and V is TRBV13; D is unclear. The CDR3 has 15 residues. Trimming pared 0 bases from V and 8 bases from J, leaving 16 bases between. Germline assignment: CDR1 PRHDT and CDR2 FYEKMQ (reference sequence). CDR3 DNA: TGTGCCAGCAGCTTAGGGCGGGCAGGTCTTTCGGGCTACACCTTC. It yields the protein CASSLGRAGLSGYTF.

This clone has a handful of counts. This chain joins TRBV28 and TRBJ1-1; D is possibly TRBD1 (6 bases). The CDR3 is 12 amino acids. Trimming stripped 2 bases from V and 11 bases from J, with 12 bases between. In germline, CDR1 is MDHEN, CDR2 SYDVKM. CDR3 nucleotides: TGTGCCAGCAGTTTAATAGCAGGGGTCGCTTTCTTT. Translation: CASSLIAGVAFF.

In nucleotides, the CDR3 is TGCGCCAGCAGCTCAAGTCCCGGGACAGGGCATGAGCAGTTCTTC. This encodes CASSSSPGTGHEQFF. V usage is TRBV5-1 and J usage is TRBJ2-1; 9 nucleotides match TRBD1. Trimming cost V 3 bases and J 8 bases; bases outside gene matches: 9. The CDR3 is made up of 15 amino acids. The germline V gene encodes CDR1 SGHRS and CDR2 YFSETQ.

The chain joins TRBV6-6 to TRBJ2-7; 8 bases agree with TRBD1. The CDR3 is 13 residues long. Trimming at V came to 6 bases and at J to 6 bases, leaving 7 bases not matched to a gene. CDR1 and CDR2 from the germline V gene are MNHNY and SVGAGI (reference sequence). CDR3 protein: CASSLDRDGEQYF. CDR3 nucleotide sequence: TGTGCCAGCAGCTTGGACAGGGATGGCGAGCAGTACTTC.

The chain combines TRBV10-3 with TRBJ2-1; TRBD1 or TRBD2 may be the D gene (6 bases each). Germline lookup yields CDR1 ENHRY and CDR2 SYGVKD. V was clipped by 7 bases and J by 3 bases, with 22 bases between them. The length of the CDR3 is 17 residues. The CDR3 sequence: CAIKQGSGQNSYNEQFF. CDR3 DNA sequence: TGTGCCATCAAGCAGGGGAGCGGGCAAAATAGCTACAATGAGCAGTTCTTC.

This chain connects TRBV27 to TRBJ2-7; 10 bases match TRBD1. This CDR3 comprises 12 residues. J was trimmed by 12 bases and V by 5 bases; bases with no gene match: 7. CDR1 is MNHEY, CDR2 SMNVEV, per germline (reference sequence). CDR3 residues: CASSRQGARRYF. The CDR3 DNA reads as TGTGCCAGCAGTCGACAGGGGGCGCGTCGGTACTTC.

The genes are TRBV6-6 and TRBJ1-3; 7 bases map to TRBD1. Germline V gives CDR1 MNHNY, CDR2 SVGAGI (reference sequence). V lost 6 bases to trimming and J lost 4 bases; unmatched junction nucleotides: 9. The CDR3 spans 15 residues. The CDR3 reads CASRPTGDRGNTIYF. The DNA for the CDR3 is TGTGCCAGCAGGCCAACAGGGGACAGAGGAAACACCATATATTTT.

The V call is TRBV28, the J call TRBJ2-7; D remains ambiguous. V lost 2 bases and J lost 8, with 16 bases in between. The CDR3 covers 14 residues. Germline values: CDR1 MDHEN, CDR2 SYDVKM. CDR3 in amino acids: CASSLVGGVLKQYF. The CDR3 DNA follows: TGTGCCAGCAGTTTAGTCGGTGGAGTCCTAAAGCAGTACTTC.

The V and J genes are TRBV6-6 and TRBJ1-1; D not certain. The CDR3 runs 13 residues. CDR1 MNHNY and CDR2 SVGAGI come from the germline V gene (reference sequence). The ends were cut back, 6 bases at V and 8 bases at J, with 16 bases in the middle. This CDR3 reads CASRDTSWTEAFF. The CDR3 DNA sequence: TGTGCCAGCAGGGATACCAGTTGGACGGAAGCTTTCTTT.

The rearrangement links TRBV6-5 to TRBJ2-3, with a tentative D call TRBD1 (6 bases). Trimming took off 6 bases at V and 0 bases at J, with 13 bases between the two ends. The germline V gene encodes CDR1 MNHEY and CDR2 SVGAGI. The CDR3 totals 15 residues. The CDR3 is CASRQGITSTDTQYF. The CDR3 DNA sequence: TGTGCCAGCAGGCAGGGGATCACTAGCACAGATACGCAGTATTTT.

The CDR3 spells CASSDSPYGYTF. The CDR3 DNA reads TGTGCCAGCAGTGACAGCCCCTATGGCTACACCTTC. The rearrangement joins TRBV2 to TRBJ1-2, with D hard to call. Germline-derived CDR1 and CDR2 are SNHLY and FYNNEI. CDR3 length: 12 residues. V shed 3 bases and J shed 4 bases, with 6 bases lying between them.

The rearrangement links TRBV30 to TRBJ2-7, with 9 bases fitting TRBD2. The CDR3 extends over 13 amino acids. Germline-derived CDR1 and CDR2 are GTSNPN and SVGIG (reference sequence). Trimming at V came to 0 bases and at J to 6 bases, leaving 3 bases not matched to a gene. The CDR3 DNA sequence: TGTGCCTGGAGTGTACCTAGCGGGATCGAGCAGTACTTC. The encoded protein is CAWSVPSGIEQYF.

This chain joins TRBV9 and TRBJ2-1, with TRBD1 matching 9 bases. CDR3 length: 17 residues. Per the germline V gene, CDR1 is SGDLS and CDR2 is YYNGEE. V was pared by 4 bases and J by 6 bases, with 14 bases of the junction left unmatched. The CDR3: CASSTRTDRGSLNEQFF. The CDR3 DNA reads as TGTGCCAGCAGCACCCGAACGGACAGGGGTTCACTCAATGAGCAGTTCTTC. Using reference TRBV9 and TRBJ2-1 for the parts outside the CDR3, the full variable domain is DSGVTQTPKHLITATGQRVTLRCSPRSGDLSVYWYQQSLDQGLQFLIQYYNGEERAKGNILERFSAQQFPDLHSELNLSSLELGDSALYFCASSTRTDRGSLNEQFFGPGTRLTVL.

V usage is TRBV4-2 and J usage is TRBJ2-7; D is possibly TRBD1 or TRBD2 (6 bases each). This CDR3 is 15 amino acids long. Trimming took 4 bases from V and 5 from J, leaving 18 bases between them. The germline CDR1 and CDR2 sequences are LGHNA and YNFKEQ. The CDR3 reads CASSRQGGQGNEQYF. Written as DNA, the CDR3 is TGTGCCAGCAGCCGACAAGGGGGGCAGGGGAACGAGCAGTACTTC.

This chain uses TRBV9 with TRBJ2-1, with 8 bases fitting TRBD2. V gave up 1 base and J gave up 0 bases; unmatched junction bases: 0. This CDR3 comprises 15 residues. Germline V gives CDR1 SGDLS, CDR2 YYNGEE. The CDR3 spells CASSVRGGSYNEQFF. In DNA form, the CDR3 reads TGTGCCAGCAGCGTACGGGGGGGCTCCTACAATGAGCAGTTCTTC.